The 9 T cell receptor beta chains given below trace back to one sample, sequenced in a study of T cells in Graves' hyperthyroidism and ophthalmopathy. Amplified regions were TCR beta CDR3 sequences from RNA transcripts. Primed by the HTBI set, a first-round RT-PCR was run on the TCR CDR3. TCRdb redid the calling of the multiplex PCR reads with MiXCR, one entry per CDR3 protein. The sample carries about 610,000 distinct CDR3 sequences, approximately 16% recorded once. The sequencing sample was made of blood. All receptors come from a woman aged 40 to 55 with Graves' ophthalmopathy.

Note on this clonotype: Being one base from a much bigger clone, this may be a read error. J is TRBJ1-6 and V is TRBV28, with 11 bases identical to TRBD1. CDR1 and CDR2 (germline): MDHEN, SYDVKM. The CDR3 spans 18 residues. The CDR3 DNA sequence: TGTGTCACCGCTTCGCGGGACAGGGGGACCCACCAAAATTCACCCCTCCACTTT. Translated, it gives CVTASRDRGTHQNSPLHF.

This clonotype showed up just a few times. This sequence may be a read error, since a much larger clone differs from it by one base. This chain connects TRBV11-2 to TRBJ2-1; TRBD1 agrees at 8 bases. Germline CDR1 SGHAT, CDR2 FQNNGV. J lost 5 bases, V lost 4 bases, and 7 bases had no gene match. CDR3 length: 15 residues. CDR3 residues: CASSSGGDRNNEQFF. CDR3 DNA sequence: TGTGCCAGCAGCTCAGGTGGGGACAGGAACAATGAGCAGTTCTTC.

In its sample, this clonotype was seen many times. The V gene is TRBV20-1, the J gene TRBJ2-7, with a possible D match to TRBD2 (5 bases). Looked up from germline, CDR1 is DFQATT and CDR2 is SNEGSKA (reference sequence). The CDR3 sequence is 15 residues long. The V gene lost 4 bases and the J gene lost 2 bases, with 18 bases spanning the gap. CDR3 bases: TGCAGTGCTAACGTGCCGGGGAGAACAACCTACGAGCAGTACTTC. This encodes CSANVPGRTTYEQYF.

This clonotype was counted ten times or more. The CDR3 DNA is TGTGCCAGCAGCCCCGGGACTAAGGGTACCTACACCTTC. Translated: CASSPGTKGTYTF. The genes are TRBV28 and TRBJ1-2; weak D call: TRBD1 (5 bases). The CDR3 is 13 residues long. With 6 bases removed from V and 10 bases from J, the gap between germline ends came to 18 bases. Germline V gene lookup returns CDR1 MDHEN and CDR2 SYDVKM.

This clonotype was seen just once. The chain employs TRBV6-5 and TRBJ1-6, with a possible D match to TRBD1 (5 bases). With 0 bases removed from V and 8 bases from J, the gap between germline ends came to 14 bases. Germline V gives CDR1 MNHEY, CDR2 SVGAGI. This CDR3 region has 16 residues. The CDR3 bases are TGTGCCAGCAGTTACTCGTCGGACGGGGGACATTCACCCCTCCACTTT. Translating it yields CASSYSSDGGHSPLHF.

V usage is TRBV20-1 and J usage is TRBJ2-1, with D possibly TRBD2 on 7 matching bases. The CDR3 contains 14 residues. The germline V and J ends were trimmed by 5 bases and 5 bases, with 16 bases remaining between them. Germline V gives CDR1 DFQATT, CDR2 SNEGSKA (reference sequence). The DNA for the CDR3 is TGCAGTGCTCGGAGGGAGGGGGGAAACAATGAGCAGTTCTTC. Translated, it gives CSARREGGNNEQFF.

This clonotype was counted only a few times. The chain is built from TRBV12-3 or TRBV12-4 and TRBJ2-7, with TRBD2 matching 9 bases. The CDR3 extends over 15 amino acids. V lost 3 bases to trimming and J lost 4 bases; unmatched junction nucleotides: 7. The CDR3 sequence is CASSFGGGGLYEQYF. CDR3 DNA sequence: TGTGCCAGCAGTTTCGGCGGGGGGGGTCTGTACGAGCAGTACTTC.

This clonotype turned up a few times. The DNA of the CDR3 is TGTGCCAGCAGTAACAGGATTCGCTCTGGGGCCAACGTCCTGACTTTC. Protein sequence: CASSNRIRSGANVLTF. This chain joins TRBV6-1 and TRBJ2-6, with D tentatively TRBD1 (5 bases). V lost 5 bases and J 0 bases, leaving 11 bases between the germline ends. Per the germline V gene, CDR1 is MNHNS and CDR2 is SASEGT. The CDR3 has 16 residues.

This clonotype has a handful of counts. The gene calls are TRBV7-9 and TRBJ2-2, with 7 bases aligning to TRBD1. Trimming removed 10 bases from V and 2 bases from J; junction bases left unmatched: 10. CDR1 SEHNR and CDR2 FQNEAQ come from the germline V gene (reference sequence). This CDR3 region has 15 residues. CDR3: CAIPGDSRNTGELFF. The CDR3 DNA is TGTGCCATTCCAGGGGACAGTCGAAACACCGGGGAGCTGTTTTTT.